The 31 T cell receptor beta chains below come from one sample, sequenced in a study of response to subunit inactivated influenza vaccine. TCRdb itself ran the RT-PCR reads through MiXCR, one entry per CDR3 protein. The sample includes 170,000 or so distinct CDR3 sequences, approximately 12% of them seen just once. The sample was CD8+ T cells sorted from PBMCs, taken less than 25 months after vaccination. The receptors stem from a man aged 45 to 70 who received an inactivated influenza vaccine.

This chain joins TRBV6-2 or TRBV6-3 and TRBJ2-1; 8 bases agree with TRBD2. In germline, CDR1 is MNHEY, CDR2 SVGEGT. The CDR3 consists of 17 residues. Trimming removed 3 bases from V and 7 bases from J; junction bases left unmatched: 14. CDR3 protein: CASSYPSGGSLPNEQFF. In nucleotides, the CDR3 is TGTGCCAGCAGTTATCCGAGCGGGGGCTCCCTACCTAATGAGCAGTTCTTC.

The rearrangement links TRBV11-2 to TRBJ2-3; TRBD2 agrees at 9 bases. Germline CDR1 SGHAT, CDR2 FQNNGV. The CDR3 sequence is 17 residues long. Trimming at V came to 1 base and at J to 1 base, leaving 6 bases not matched to a gene. The DNA for the CDR3 is TGTGCCAGCAGCTTAGTTTGGGTAGCGGGAGGCACAGATACGCAGTATTTT. It encodes CASSLVWVAGGTDTQYF.

The chain links TRBV7-9 to TRBJ1-1; TRBD1 is a possible D gene (5 bases). Trimming took off 5 bases at V and 1 base at J, with 8 bases between the two ends. Germline CDR1 reads SEHNR; CDR2 reads FQNEAQ (reference sequence). The CDR3 consists of 13 residues. CDR3 sequence (DNA): TGTGCCAGCAGCGCCGGGACGAACACTGAAGCTTTCTTT. This codes for CASSAGTNTEAFF. Complete variable domain (other parts from reference TRBV7-9 and TRBJ1-1): DTGVSQNPRHKITKRGQNVTFRCDPISEHNRLYWYRQTLGQGPEFLTYFQNEAQLEKSRLLSDRFSAERPKGSFSTLEIQRTEQGDSAMYLCASSAGTNTEAFFGQGTRLTVV.

This clonotype has just a few counts. V gene TRBV27 combines with J gene TRBJ2-1; possibly TRBD2 for D (6 bases). Trimming took 6 bases from V and 4 from J, leaving 16 bases between them. This CDR3 is 15 amino acids long. Germline V lookup: CDR1 MNHEY, CDR2 SMNVEV (reference sequence). DNA of the CDR3: TGTGCCAGCAGGGAGGGACCGGTAGATTACAATGAGCAGTTCTTC. Protein sequence: CASREGPVDYNEQFF.

This chain connects TRBV28 to TRBJ2-1; D might be TRBD1 (5 bases). Deletions cut 2 bases from V and 3 bases from J, with 8 bases between. Germline values: CDR1 MDHEN, CDR2 SYDVKM. The CDR3 has 14 residues. The CDR3 protein is CASSLTGLYNEQFF. In nucleotides, the CDR3 is TGTGCCAGCAGTTTAACAGGCCTCTACAATGAGCAGTTCTTC.

DNA of the CDR3: TGTGCCAGCAGTGAGATGAGGACTGAAGCTTTCTTT. It yields the protein CASSEMRTEAFF. V is TRBV6-6 and J is TRBJ1-1; D is uncertain. The CDR3 consists of 12 residues. The ends were cut back, 5 bases at V and 5 bases at J, with 9 bases in the middle. Germline assignment: CDR1 MNHNY and CDR2 SVGAGI (reference sequence).

The gene calls are TRBV7-9 and TRBJ2-1; 8 nucleotides agree with TRBD1. CDR3 length: 13 amino acids. After removal of 10 bases from V and 6 bases from J, the junction contained 8 bases not matched to a gene. Germline V lookup: CDR1 SEHNR, CDR2 FQNEAQ (reference sequence). The CDR3 DNA reads as TGTGCCACCCAGGGGGCGGTTGGCAATGAGCAGTTCTTC. Protein: CATQGAVGNEQFF.

This clonotype appeared a few times. The chain links TRBV5-6 to TRBJ2-1; D ambiguous. CDR3 length equals 15 residues. In germline, CDR1 is SGHDT, CDR2 YYEEEE. Trimming stripped 3 bases from V and 9 bases from J, with 19 bases between. CDR3 protein: CASSSWIWPSGEQFF. The CDR3, as DNA: TGTGCCAGCAGCTCCTGGATCTGGCCCTCGGGTGAGCAGTTCTTC.

This clonotype was seen a handful of times. The genes are TRBV6-1 and TRBJ2-5, with 10 bases that match TRBD2. This CDR3 spans 15 amino acids. Germline assignment: CDR1 MNHNS and CDR2 SASEGT. V gave up 8 bases and J gave up 5 bases; unmatched junction bases: 11. The DNA for the CDR3 is TGTGCCAGCGATGAAGCGGGAGGGCTAGGTGAGACCCAGTACTTC. It specifies CASDEAGGLGETQYF.

The chain couples TRBV10-2 to TRBJ1-6; TRBD1 agrees at 8 bases. Germline V CDR1 and CDR2: WSHSY, SAAADI. The CDR3 consists of 15 residues. The V segment lost 0 bases and the J segment 8 bases; nucleotides outside the gene matches: 3. As DNA, the CDR3 is TGCGCCAGCAGTGAGTCTGGGACAGGTGATTCACCCCTCCACTTT. Its translation: CASSESGTGDSPLHF.

The CDR3 here is CAISESTLTDLGEQYF. The CDR3 nucleotides read TGTGCCATCAGTGAGTCGACTCTAACAGACCTCGGGGAGCAGTACTTC. The chain employs TRBV10-3 and TRBJ2-7; D is uncertain. The V end lost 0 bases, the J end lost 7 bases, and 19 bases lay between the germline ends. The germline CDR1 and CDR2 sequences are ENHRY and SYGVKD. The CDR3 runs 16 residues.

In its sample, this clonotype was seen a few times. The chain uses TRBV14 and TRBJ1-6, with TRBD1 matching 9 bases. This CDR3 comprises 17 residues. Trimming at V came to 0 bases and at J to 10 bases, leaving 10 bases not matched to a gene. The germline V gene has CDR1 SGHDN and CDR2 FVKESK. The CDR3 region has the DNA TGTGCCAGCAGCCAAGATCTCGGACAGGGGATCGGGTCACCCCTCCACTTT. Its translation is CASSQDLGQGIGSPLHF.

The chain recombines TRBV7-9 with TRBJ1-2, with D possibly matching TRBD1 (5 bases). This CDR3 is 14 amino acids long. Germline V lookup: CDR1 SEHNR, CDR2 FQNEAQ (reference sequence). V shed 4 bases and J shed 4 bases, with 13 bases lying between them. This CDR3 reads CASSSGGGFYGYTF. As DNA, the CDR3 is TGTGCCAGCAGCTCCGGGGGAGGGTTCTATGGCTACACCTTC.

V and J are TRBV29-1 and TRBJ2-6, with unresolved D. V was pared by 8 bases and J by 0 bases, with 8 bases between. The germline V gene encodes CDR1 SQVTM and CDR2 ANQGSEA. CDR3 length: 13 residues. In DNA, the CDR3 is TGCAGCTTTACGCTCTCTGGGGCCAACGTCCTGACTTTC. Its protein is CSFTLSGANVLTF. Together with reference TRBV29-1 and TRBJ2-6, the CDR3 gives the full variable domain: SAVISQKPSRDICQRGTSLTIQCQVDSQVTMMFWYRQQPGQSLTLIATANQGSEATYESGFVIDKFPISRPNLTFSTLTVSNMSPEDSSIYLCSFTLSGANVLTFGAGSRLTVL.

This clonotype was seen a handful of times. The chain links TRBV11-2 to TRBJ2-1, with a tentative D call TRBD2 (7 bases). Germline V gives CDR1 SGHAT, CDR2 FQNNGV. V was shortened by 1 base and J by 4 bases, with 14 bases between the two germline ends. This CDR3 is built from 16 residues. CDR3 bases: TGTGCCAGCAGCTTAGGGTTCAGGGGAGGGTACAATGAGCAGTTCTTC. It encodes CASSLGFRGGYNEQFF.

This chain connects TRBV20-1 to TRBJ2-7; TRBD2 agrees at 11 bases. The V and J ends lost 6 bases and 4 bases, in that order; junction bases with no gene match: 8. The CDR3 has 14 residues. In germline, CDR1 is DFQATT, CDR2 SNEGSKA (reference sequence). The CDR3 nucleotides read TGCAGTGCCAAACTGGGACTAGCGGCTTACGAGCAGTACTTC. This sequence encodes CSAKLGLAAYEQYF.

V gene TRBV2 combines with J gene TRBJ1-1; D is unresolved. Germline CDR1 SNHLY, CDR2 FYNNEI. Trimming pared 3 bases from V and 1 base from J, leaving 3 bases between. CDR3 length: 12 amino acids. The DNA of the CDR3 is TGTGCCAGCAGTGAGGGGAACACTGAAGCTTTCTTT. Encoded protein: CASSEGNTEAFF.

This chain joins TRBV7-9 and TRBJ2-1; no clear D gene. Per the germline V gene, CDR1 is SEHNR and CDR2 is FQNEAQ (reference sequence). V was shortened by 5 bases and J by 11 bases, with 13 bases between the two germline ends. This CDR3 has 12 residues. The CDR3 DNA sequence: TGTGCCAGCAGCCAATTCAACTATAAGCAGTTCTTC. Translating gives CASSQFNYKQFF.

The gene calls are TRBV5-6 and TRBJ1-5, with TRBD1 identical over 9 bases. Looked up from germline, CDR1 is SGHDT and CDR2 is YYEEEE. The J segment lost 6 bases and the V segment lost 4 bases, leaving 2 bases of the junction unmatched. The CDR3 covers 13 residues. For the CDR3, the DNA is TGTGCCAGCAGCGCGGACAGGGGTCAGCCCCAGCATTTT. Protein sequence: CASSADRGQPQHF.

This clonotype was seen only a few times. The chain couples TRBV27 to TRBJ2-3; 8 nucleotides align to TRBD2. V shed 1 base and J 0 bases; nucleotides not matched to a gene: 3. The CDR3 is made up of 16 amino acids. Germline V gene lookup returns CDR1 MNHEY and CDR2 SMNVEV (reference sequence). This CDR3 reads CASSLFIAGSTDTQYF. The CDR3 DNA is TGTGCCAGCAGTTTATTCATAGCGGGAAGCACAGATACGCAGTATTTT.

CDR3 coding DNA: TGTGCCAGCAGTTTAGTCGGGGACTCGACTGAAGCTTTCTTT. This encodes CASSLVGDSTEAFF. V and J are TRBV12-3 or TRBV12-4 and TRBJ1-1; D is possibly TRBD1 (5 bases). V lost 1 base and J 5 bases, leaving 11 bases between the germline ends. The CDR3 length is 14 residues.

There are many counts of this clonotype. The chain has TRBV14 and TRBJ2-1; tentatively, D is TRBD1 or TRBD2 (5 bases each). Per germline, CDR1 SGHDN and CDR2 FVKESK. This CDR3 has 16 residues. Between the trimmed V and J ends, which lost 4 bases and 4 bases, there was a span of 17 bases. CDR3 region: CASSLPGTPVYNEQFF. Here the CDR3 DNA reads TGTGCCAGCAGCCTCCCCGGGACGCCGGTATACAATGAGCAGTTCTTC.

V gene TRBV29-1 combines with J gene TRBJ2-5; no reliable D call. Germline V gene lookup returns CDR1 SQVTM and CDR2 ANQGSEA. With 3 bases removed from V and 0 bases from J, the gap between germline ends came to 5 bases. The length of the CDR3 is 12 residues. The chain's CDR3 is CSVDTYQETQYF. CDR3 sequence (DNA): TGCAGCGTTGACACTTACCAAGAGACCCAGTACTTC.

This chain connects TRBV12-3 or TRBV12-4 to TRBJ2-5; D assignment may be TRBD1 or TRBD2 (5 bases each). Deletions cut 7 bases from V and 2 bases from J, with 11 bases between. The CDR3 is 13 residues long. The CDR3 region has the DNA TGTGCCAGCACCGGGGCAGGACAAGAGACCCAGTACTTC. It codes for CASTGAGQETQYF.

V gene TRBV19 combines with J gene TRBJ2-1; D unresolved. The CDR3 is made up of 13 amino acids. The V end was cut by 2 bases, the J end by 6 bases, with 8 bases between. Per the germline V gene, CDR1 is LNHDA and CDR2 is SQIVND (reference sequence). The CDR3 loop reads CASSILGINEQFF. The CDR3 region has the DNA TGTGCCAGTAGTATACTAGGGATCAATGAGCAGTTCTTC.

V is TRBV12-3 or TRBV12-4 and J is TRBJ2-7; D call uncertain. The CDR3 spans 13 residues. With 3 bases removed from V and 4 bases from J, the gap between germline ends came to 10 bases. The CDR3 region has the DNA TGTGCCAGCAGTTTTAGTCCCAAATACGAGCAGTACTTC. Its protein product is CASSFSPKYEQYF.

This clonotype was observed a few times. This sequence joins TRBV9 and TRBJ2-3; 10 bases are shared with TRBD2. The germline CDR1 and CDR2 sequences are SGDLS and YYNGEE. The V gene end was trimmed by 1 base and the J gene end by 6 bases; junction bases not matched to a gene: 5. The length of the CDR3 is 15 residues. CDR3 in DNA: TGTGCCAGCAGCGTATGGAGCGGGAGGGGTGATACGCAGTATTTT. Its translation is CASSVWSGRGDTQYF.

This clonotype was seen a few times. The chain couples TRBV11-2 to TRBJ1-1, with D possibly TRBD1 on 6 matching bases. This CDR3 comprises 14 residues. The V gene lost 6 bases and the J gene lost 3 bases, with 14 bases spanning the gap. Germline CDR1 reads SGHAT; CDR2 reads FQNNGV. CDR3 DNA sequence: TGTGCCAGCAGTTTCAGGGGCCCTGACACTGAAGCTTTCTTT. Translated: CASSFRGPDTEAFF.

This clonotype was counted between two and nine times. V usage is TRBV9 and J usage is TRBJ2-5; possible D gene TRBD1, 5 bases. Germline values: CDR1 SGDLS, CDR2 YYNGEE. The CDR3 is 14 residues long. Trimming cost V 3 bases and J 7 bases, with 16 bases left between them. CDR3 coding DNA: TGTGCCAGCAGCGGAGACAGCTTTTTTGGGACCCAGTACTTC. It is translated as CASSGDSFFGTQYF.

The chain has TRBV9 and TRBJ2-7, with a weak D call TRBD2 (5 bases). The CDR3 has 14 amino acids. Trimming removed 0 bases at V and 5 bases at J, with 12 bases between. Germline V gene lookup returns CDR1 SGDLS and CDR2 YYNGEE. The CDR3 DNA is TGTGCCAGCAGCGTAGGAGGGTCCGCGAACGAGCAGTACTTC. It is translated as CASSVGGSANEQYF.

A few counts support this clonotype. CDR3 loop: CASSPSGGLPLHF. The CDR3 DNA follows: TGTGCCAGCAGTCCCTCGGGGGGACTACCCCTCCACTTT. This chain links TRBV12-3 or TRBV12-4 with TRBJ1-6, with D maybe TRBD1 (5 bases). The CDR3 is 13 residues long. V dropped 5 bases and J dropped 12 bases, with 14 bases sitting between them.